Following are 5 T cell receptor beta chains from one sample sequenced in a study of blood T cells in healthy people across ages. Through a sample-barcoded 5' primer and a J-beta primer mix, a second PCR was run for roughly 7 to 12 cycles. In TCRdb, the 5' RACE reads were re-called with MiXCR into one record per CDR3 protein. Of 540,000 or so distinct CDR3 sequences detected, approximately 30% appear once; the ten largest clones hold roughly 20%. Material: blood. The receptors originated from a woman aged 70-85 years in good health.

The chain has TRBV30 and TRBJ1-1, with no clear D. The CDR3 length is 12 residues. Germline lookup yields CDR1 GTSNPN and CDR2 SVGIG (reference sequence). V was pared by 2 bases and J by 3 bases, with 7 bases between. CDR3: CAWSLLYTEAFF. DNA for the CDR3: TGTGCCTGGAGTTTGTTATACACTGAAGCTTTCTTT. Based on the CDR3 plus reference TRBV30 and TRBJ1-1, the full variable domain is SQTIHQWPATLVQPVGSPLSLECTVEGTSNPNLYWYRQAAGRGLQLLFYSVGIGQISSEVPQNLSASRPQDRQFILSSKKLLLSDSGFYLCAWSLLYTEAFFGQGTRLTVV.

The sample holds many counts of this clonotype. This chain uses TRBV6-2 or TRBV6-3 with TRBJ2-4; maybe TRBD1 (6 bases). CDR1 and CDR2 (germline): MNHEY, SVGEGT. V lost 6 bases, J lost 10 bases, and 19 bases lay in between. CDR3 length: 14 amino acids. This CDR3 is CASSPHIGTLIQYF. In DNA form, the CDR3 reads TGTGCCAGCAGCCCCCACATCGGGACACTTATTCAGTACTTC.

The rearrangement links TRBV29-1 to TRBJ2-3, with D uncertain. The V gene lost 2 bases and the J gene lost 8 bases, with 11 bases spanning the gap. The germline V gene encodes CDR1 SQVTM and CDR2 ANQGSEA. This CDR3 has 12 amino acids. For the CDR3, the DNA is TGCAGCGTTGAATTGGGTCAAGGTACGCAGTATTTT. Translation: CSVELGQGTQYF.

The CDR3 bases are TGTGCCAGCAGCTGGAGGACAGGGGATGAAAAACTGTTTTTT. It translates to CASSWRTGDEKLFF. The chain carries TRBV7-8 and TRBJ1-4; the match to TRBD1 covers 9 bases. Germline values: CDR1 SGHVS, CDR2 FQNEAQ. The CDR3 loop spans 14 amino acids. Trimming removed 4 bases from V and 6 bases from J; junction bases left unmatched: 3.

The chain recombines TRBV20-1 with TRBJ2-3; 14 bases are a match to TRBD2. The germline CDR1 and CDR2 sequences are DFQATT and SNEGSKA (reference sequence). The CDR3 totals 18 residues. Losses at the gene ends were 2 bases for V and 4 bases for J; bases not matched to a gene: 11. The CDR3: CSARPTSGGAFLPDTQYF. The CDR3 bases are TGCAGTGCTAGACCGACTAGCGGGGGGGCCTTTCTGCCAGATACGCAGTATTTT.